This is a list of T cell receptor beta chains from one sample in a study of shared clonotypes between healthy human individuals. The assay was immunoSEQ multiplex PCR, and TCRdb's table has in-frame clones only and misses some. Seen here are some 1.5 million clones, roughly 96% observed once, and the top ten hold approximately 1%. Specimen: naive CD4+ T cells sorted from blood. Receptor source: a man aged 25-45 years in good health. Each CDR3 is given with its conserved first and last residue.

V gene	J gene	CDR3 length	CDR3 protein
TRBV5-4	TRBJ2-3	15	CASSLRGRAPDTQYF
TRBV27	TRBJ1-5	14	CASRGSRPYQPQHF
TRBV27	TRBJ2-7	13	CASSTRTEYEQYF
TRBV6-1	TRBJ1-3	14	CASRYTGAGNTIYF
TRBV27	TRBJ2-1	16	CASSPRPLTGLNEQFF
TRBV7-9	TRBJ2-3	14	CASSLAGGADTQYF
TRBV9	TRBJ2-2	14	CASKTGGNTGELFF
TRBV12-5	TRBJ2-7	13	CASGRASSYEQYF
TRBV18	TRBJ2-7	14	CASSTAKNLYEQYF
TRBV6-5	TRBJ1-1	12	CASRDRLDEAFF
TRBV28	TRBJ1-1	18	CASSSDTQQGALRTEAFF
TRBV4-2	TRBJ2-7	12	CASSQAAGEQYF
TRBV5-1	TRBJ2-5	16	CASSYGTANLQETQYF
TRBV28	TRBJ1-2	14	CASSFGDRGYGYTF
TRBV27	TRBJ2-7	16	CASSLVRGMGSYEQYF
TRBV10-3	TRBJ2-7	13	CAISSGVAYEQYF
TRBV27	TRBJ2-7	14	CASSTRASPTKQYF
TRBV5-1	TRBJ1-1	16	CASSSLSRGTSTEAFF
TRBV4-3	TRBJ2-1	16	CASSQDKRDEGNEQFF
TRBV11-3	TRBJ2-1	14	CASSFSGSYNEQFF
TRBV4-3	TRBJ2-5	16	CASSPRQGAVQETQYF
TRBV19	TRBJ2-2	14	CASKPAANTGELFF
TRBV9	TRBJ2-7	17	CASSPRPRDGSFYEQYF
TRBV10-3	TRBJ2-6	17	CAIRGGTVRSGANVLTF
TRBV10-3	TRBJ1-2	13	CAIRGQGSDGYTF
TRBV7-2	TRBJ2-7	14	CASTSTRTTPVSVF
TRBV5-1	TRBJ2-7	14	CASSFQGSIYEQYF
TRBV5-8	TRBJ1-5	13	CASSRTDNQPQHF
TRBV6-5	TRBJ2-7	13	CASSYGTVYEQYF
TRBV15	TRBJ1-2	14	CATSENRANYGYTF
TRBV4-1	TRBJ2-6	19	CASSQDGELAYSGANVLTF
TRBV2	TRBJ2-2	15	CASSWGEEGTGELFF
TRBV6-1	TRBJ1-5	15	CASTAAGWGNQPQHF
TRBV19	TRBJ2-7	14	CASSSDWQGYEQYF
TRBV29-1	TRBJ2-5	11	CSVTGQETQYF
TRBV19	TRBJ2-3	15	CASSTTGASTDTQYF
TRBV11-1	TRBJ2-7	14	CASSPRDRAYEQYF
TRBV18	TRBJ1-3	17	CASSPLPPREGVHTIYF
TRBV9	TRBJ1-3	14	CASSEQYSGNTIYF